The T cell receptor (beta chain) under discussion was sequenced for a study of PD-1 blockade in mismatch repair-deficient tumors listed by TCRdb under 2017. Regarding the research as a whole: The trial enrolled some 82 consecutive patients with more than ten mismatch repair-deficient cancer types between 2013 and 2016, all previously treated and progressing. Tumor-associated T cell clones were tracked in the peripheral blood of patients responding to PD-1 blockade by deep sequencing of TCR CDR3 regions.

The CDR3 runs 14 residues from the cysteine to the phenylalanine. Here the CDR3 DNA is all that survives: 42 bases in frame from base 1. The germline V gene sets CDR1 to MNHNS and CDR2 to SASEGT. V loses 5 bases of germline sequence and J loses 6 bases, and the interval between the two ends is 13 bases. Worth noting for this clone: This clone's antigen is unknown. Base qualities are not at hand, and no much larger clone is one base apart.

Results the study describes overall, beyond this receptor: Clones residing in the tumor, which were often undetectable in blood before treatment, expanded quickly after pembrolizumab and then contracted, generally before radiologic responses.

The library came from the immunoSEQ multiplex PCR assay. TCRdb re-hosts the immuneACCESS table, in-frame sequences only. Its copies lack some clones; in the studies checked, an unresolved V gene accounts for under half of them, and the cause for the rest is not known. Recorded for this sample are tens of thousands of clones; 60% to 80% of them occurred a single time. The ten largest clones add up to roughly 5.1% of the sample. For each enrolled patient, mismatch repair deficiency was established using either polymerase chain reaction or immunohistochemistry. TCR sequencing was performed for a few patients who responded to pembrolizumab therapy. In the phase II trial, pembrolizumab PD-1 blockade was tested prospectively in advanced mismatch repair-deficient cancers, no matter which tissue of origin the cancers came from. Peripheral blood T cell samples were serially collected before and at multiple times after PD-1 blockade was started. The timing of each blood sample was reported as weeks after the first dose of pembrolizumab.

This TCR derives from an adult with mismatch repair-deficient cancer. The chain was built from TRBV6-1 and TRBJ2-2; TRBD2 is a possible D gene, resting on 6 matching bases. The sample consisted of peripheral blood, taken 2 weeks after starting pembrolizumab. The CDR3 sequence is CASSRDSTAGELFF. Here is the DNA: TGTGCCAGCAGTCGGGACTCTACGGCCGGGGAGCTGTTTTTT.